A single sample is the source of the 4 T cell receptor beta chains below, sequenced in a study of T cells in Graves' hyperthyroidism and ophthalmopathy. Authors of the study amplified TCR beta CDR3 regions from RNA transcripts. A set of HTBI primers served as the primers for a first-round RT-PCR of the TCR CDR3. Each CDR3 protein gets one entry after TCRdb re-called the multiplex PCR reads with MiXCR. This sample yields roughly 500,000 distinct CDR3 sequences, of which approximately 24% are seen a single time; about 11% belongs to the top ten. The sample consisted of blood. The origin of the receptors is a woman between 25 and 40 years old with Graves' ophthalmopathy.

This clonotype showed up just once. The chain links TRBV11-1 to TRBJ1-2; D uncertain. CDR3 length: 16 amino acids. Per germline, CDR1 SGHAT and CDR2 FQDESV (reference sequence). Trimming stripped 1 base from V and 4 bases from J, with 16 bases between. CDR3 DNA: TGTGCCAGCAGCTTAGAGGGAGGGAGCCATACCTATGGCTACACCTTC. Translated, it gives CASSLEGGSHTYGYTF.

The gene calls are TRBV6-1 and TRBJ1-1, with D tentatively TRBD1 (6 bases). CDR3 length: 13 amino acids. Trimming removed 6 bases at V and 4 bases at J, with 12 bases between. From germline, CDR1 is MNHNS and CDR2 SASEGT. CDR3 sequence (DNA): TGTGCCAGCAGGGACCCAGGGGTCACTGAAGCTTTCTTT. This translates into CASRDPGVTEAFF.

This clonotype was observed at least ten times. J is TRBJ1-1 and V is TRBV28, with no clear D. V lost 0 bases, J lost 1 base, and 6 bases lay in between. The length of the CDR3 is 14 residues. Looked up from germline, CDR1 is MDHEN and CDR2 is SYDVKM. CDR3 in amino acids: CASSLWAGNTEAFF. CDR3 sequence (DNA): TGTGCCAGCAGTTTATGGGCGGGGAACACTGAAGCTTTCTTT.

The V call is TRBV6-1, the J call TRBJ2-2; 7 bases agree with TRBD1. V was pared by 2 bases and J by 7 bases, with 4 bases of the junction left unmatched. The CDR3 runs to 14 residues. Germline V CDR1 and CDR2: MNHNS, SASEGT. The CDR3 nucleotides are TGTGCCAGCAGTGAATTAGGGGGCGGCGGGGAGCTGTTTTTT. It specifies CASSELGGGGELFF.